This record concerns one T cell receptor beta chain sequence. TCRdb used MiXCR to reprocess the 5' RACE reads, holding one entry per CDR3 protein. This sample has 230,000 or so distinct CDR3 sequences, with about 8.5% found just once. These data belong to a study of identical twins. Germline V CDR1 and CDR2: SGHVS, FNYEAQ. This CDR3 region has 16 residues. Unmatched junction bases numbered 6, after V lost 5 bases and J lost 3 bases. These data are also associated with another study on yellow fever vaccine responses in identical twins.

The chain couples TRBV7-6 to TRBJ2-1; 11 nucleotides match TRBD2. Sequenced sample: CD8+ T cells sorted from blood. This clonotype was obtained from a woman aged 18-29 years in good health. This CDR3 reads CASSPSGTSGYNEQFF. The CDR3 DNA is TGTGCCAGCAGCCCAAGCGGGACTAGCGGCTACAATGAGCAGTTCTTC.